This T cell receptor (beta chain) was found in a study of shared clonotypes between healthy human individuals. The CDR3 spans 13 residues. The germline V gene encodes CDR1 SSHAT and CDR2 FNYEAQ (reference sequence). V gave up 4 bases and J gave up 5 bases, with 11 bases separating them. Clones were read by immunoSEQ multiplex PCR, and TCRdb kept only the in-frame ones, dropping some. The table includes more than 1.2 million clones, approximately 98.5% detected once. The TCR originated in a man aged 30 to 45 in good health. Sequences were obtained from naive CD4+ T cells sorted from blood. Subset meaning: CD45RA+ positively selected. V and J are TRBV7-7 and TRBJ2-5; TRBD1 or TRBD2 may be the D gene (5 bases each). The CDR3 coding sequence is TGTGCCAGCAGCTCGGGGCCCCGGGAGACCCAGTACTTC. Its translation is CASSSGPRETQYF.